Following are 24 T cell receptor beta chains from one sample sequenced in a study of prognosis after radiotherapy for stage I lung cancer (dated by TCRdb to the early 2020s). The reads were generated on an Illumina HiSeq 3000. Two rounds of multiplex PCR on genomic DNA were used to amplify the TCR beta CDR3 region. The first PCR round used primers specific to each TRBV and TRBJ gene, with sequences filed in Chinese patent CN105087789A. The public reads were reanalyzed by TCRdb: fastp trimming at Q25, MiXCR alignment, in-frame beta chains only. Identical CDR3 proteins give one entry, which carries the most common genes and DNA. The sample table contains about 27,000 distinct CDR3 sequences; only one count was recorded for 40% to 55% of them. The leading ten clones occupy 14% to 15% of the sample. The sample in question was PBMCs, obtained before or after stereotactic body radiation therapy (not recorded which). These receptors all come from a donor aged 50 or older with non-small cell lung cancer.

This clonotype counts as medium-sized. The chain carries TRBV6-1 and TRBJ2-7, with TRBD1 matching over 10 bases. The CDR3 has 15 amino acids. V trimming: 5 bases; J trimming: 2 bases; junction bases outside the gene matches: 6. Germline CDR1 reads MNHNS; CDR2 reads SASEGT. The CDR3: CASSIPGQGTYEQYF. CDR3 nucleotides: TGTGCCAGCAGTATTCCGGGACAGGGGACCTACGAGCAGTACTTC.

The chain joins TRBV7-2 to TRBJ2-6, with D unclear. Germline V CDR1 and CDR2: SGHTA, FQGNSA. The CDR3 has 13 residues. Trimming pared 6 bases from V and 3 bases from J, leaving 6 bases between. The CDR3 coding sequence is TGTGCCAGCAGTTACTATGGGGCCAACGTCCTGACTTTC. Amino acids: CASSYYGANVLTF.

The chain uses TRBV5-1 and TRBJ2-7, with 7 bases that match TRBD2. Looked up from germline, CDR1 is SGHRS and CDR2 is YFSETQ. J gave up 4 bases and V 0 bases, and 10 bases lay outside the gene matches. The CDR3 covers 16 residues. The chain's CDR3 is CASSLAGAGDLYEQYF. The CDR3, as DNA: TGCGCCAGCAGCTTGGCCGGGGCGGGAGACTTATACGAGCAGTACTTC.

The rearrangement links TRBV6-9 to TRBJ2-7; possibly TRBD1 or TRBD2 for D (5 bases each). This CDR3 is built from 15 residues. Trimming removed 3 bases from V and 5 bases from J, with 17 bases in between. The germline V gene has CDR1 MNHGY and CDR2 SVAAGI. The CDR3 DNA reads TGTGCCAGCAGTTACTCGAATCGGGACCCGGACGAGCAGTACTTC. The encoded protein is CASSYSNRDPDEQYF.

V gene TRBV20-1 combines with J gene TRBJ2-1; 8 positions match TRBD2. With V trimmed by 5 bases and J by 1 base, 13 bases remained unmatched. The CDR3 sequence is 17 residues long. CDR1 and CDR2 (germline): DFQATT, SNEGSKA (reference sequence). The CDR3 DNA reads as TGCAGTGCTCCACTGACTATCGGGGGGGCTTCCTACAATGAGCAGTTCTTC. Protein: CSAPLTIGGASYNEQFF.

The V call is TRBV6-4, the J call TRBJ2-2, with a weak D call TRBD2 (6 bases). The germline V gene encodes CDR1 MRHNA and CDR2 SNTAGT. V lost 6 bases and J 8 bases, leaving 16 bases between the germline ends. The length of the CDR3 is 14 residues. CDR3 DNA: TGTGCCAGCAGGACCACTAGCCTGGCGGGGGAGCTGTTTTTT. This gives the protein CASRTTSLAGELFF.

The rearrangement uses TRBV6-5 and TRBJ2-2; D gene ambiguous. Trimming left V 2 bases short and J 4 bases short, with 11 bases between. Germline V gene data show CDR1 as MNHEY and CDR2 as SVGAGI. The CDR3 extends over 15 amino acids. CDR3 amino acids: CASSYPNQFTGELFF. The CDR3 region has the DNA TGTGCCAGCAGTTACCCCAACCAGTTCACCGGGGAGCTGTTTTTT.

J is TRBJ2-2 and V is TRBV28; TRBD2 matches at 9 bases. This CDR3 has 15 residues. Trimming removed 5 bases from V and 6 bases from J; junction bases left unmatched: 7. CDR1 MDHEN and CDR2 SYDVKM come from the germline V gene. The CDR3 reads CASSRLAGAAGELFF. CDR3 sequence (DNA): TGTGCCAGCAGTCGGTTAGCGGGGGCGGCCGGGGAGCTGTTTTTT.

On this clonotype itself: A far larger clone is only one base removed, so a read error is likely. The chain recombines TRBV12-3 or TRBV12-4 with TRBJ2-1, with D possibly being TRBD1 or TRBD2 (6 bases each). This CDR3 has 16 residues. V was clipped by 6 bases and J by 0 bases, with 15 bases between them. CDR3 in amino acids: CASRAGGGSSYNEQFF. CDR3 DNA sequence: TGTGCCAGCAGAGCCGGGGGCGGCAGCTCCTACAATGAGCAGTTCTTC.

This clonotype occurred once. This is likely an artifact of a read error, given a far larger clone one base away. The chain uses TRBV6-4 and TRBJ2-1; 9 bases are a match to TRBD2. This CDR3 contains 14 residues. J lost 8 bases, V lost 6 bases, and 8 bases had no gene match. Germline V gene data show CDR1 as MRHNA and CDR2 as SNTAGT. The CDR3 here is CASSPRTSEYEQFF. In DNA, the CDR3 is TGTGCCAGCAGCCCGAGGACTAGCGAGTATGAGCAGTTCTTC.

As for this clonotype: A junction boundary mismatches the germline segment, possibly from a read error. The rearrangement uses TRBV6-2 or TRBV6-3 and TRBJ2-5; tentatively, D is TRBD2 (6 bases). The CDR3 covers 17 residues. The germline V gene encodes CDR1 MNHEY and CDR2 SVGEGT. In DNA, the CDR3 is TGTGCCAGCAGTCACTCGAGGGCGGGGAGAGACGAAGAGACCCAGTACTTC. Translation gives CASSHSRAGRDEETQYF.

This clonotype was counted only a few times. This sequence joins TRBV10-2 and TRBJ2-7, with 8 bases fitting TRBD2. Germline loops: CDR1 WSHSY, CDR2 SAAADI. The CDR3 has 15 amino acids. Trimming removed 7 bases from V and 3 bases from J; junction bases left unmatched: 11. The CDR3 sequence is CASTPTGTSRYEQYF. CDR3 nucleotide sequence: TGCGCCAGCACCCCTACCGGGACTAGTCGCTACGAGCAGTACTTC.

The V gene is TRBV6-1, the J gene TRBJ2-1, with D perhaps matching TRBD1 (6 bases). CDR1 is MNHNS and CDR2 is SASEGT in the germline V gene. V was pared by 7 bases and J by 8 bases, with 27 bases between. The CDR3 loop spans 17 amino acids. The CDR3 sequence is CASILKGVGQFWDEQFF. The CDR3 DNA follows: TGTGCCAGCATCCTAAAGGGGGTGGGTCAGTTTTGGGATGAGCAGTTCTTC.

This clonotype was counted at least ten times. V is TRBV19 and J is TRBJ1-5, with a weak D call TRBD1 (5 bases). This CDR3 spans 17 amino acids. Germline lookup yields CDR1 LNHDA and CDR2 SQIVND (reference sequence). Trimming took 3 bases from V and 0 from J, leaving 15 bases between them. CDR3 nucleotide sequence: TGTGCCAGTAGTATTTGGAGGGGTCGCTATAGCAATCAGCCCCAGCATTTT. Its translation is CASSIWRGRYSNQPQHF.

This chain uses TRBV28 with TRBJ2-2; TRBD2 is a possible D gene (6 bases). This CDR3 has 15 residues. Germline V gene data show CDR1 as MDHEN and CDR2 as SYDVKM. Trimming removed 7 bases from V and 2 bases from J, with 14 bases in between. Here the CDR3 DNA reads TGTGCCAGCAACCCTTGGGGGGAAAACACCGGGGAGCTGTTTTTT. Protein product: CASNPWGENTGELFF.

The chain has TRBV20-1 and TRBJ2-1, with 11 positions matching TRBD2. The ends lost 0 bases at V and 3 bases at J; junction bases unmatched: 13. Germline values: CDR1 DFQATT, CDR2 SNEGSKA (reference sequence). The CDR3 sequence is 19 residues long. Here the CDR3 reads CSARDQGGLADNNYNEQFF. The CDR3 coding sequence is TGCAGTGCTAGAGACCAGGGGGGACTAGCGGATAATAACTACAATGAGCAGTTCTTC.

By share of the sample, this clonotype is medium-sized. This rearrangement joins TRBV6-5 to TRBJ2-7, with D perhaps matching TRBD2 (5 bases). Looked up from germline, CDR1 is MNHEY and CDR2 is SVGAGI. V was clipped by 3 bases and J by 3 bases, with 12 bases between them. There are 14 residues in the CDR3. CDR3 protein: CASSYNVRDYEQYF. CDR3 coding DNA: TGTGCCAGCAGTTATAACGTTCGGGACTACGAGCAGTACTTC.

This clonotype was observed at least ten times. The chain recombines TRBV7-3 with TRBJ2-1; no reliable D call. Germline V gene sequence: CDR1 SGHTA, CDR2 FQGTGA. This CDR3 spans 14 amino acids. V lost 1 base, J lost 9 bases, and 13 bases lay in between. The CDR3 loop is CASSLSLEVFEQFF. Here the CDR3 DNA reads TGTGCCAGCAGCTTAAGTTTAGAAGTTTTTGAGCAGTTCTTC.

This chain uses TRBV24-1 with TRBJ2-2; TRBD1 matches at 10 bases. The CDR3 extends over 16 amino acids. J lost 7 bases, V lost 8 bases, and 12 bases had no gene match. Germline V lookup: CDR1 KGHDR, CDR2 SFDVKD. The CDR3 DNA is TGTGCCACCATTCCCGGACAGGGGGGTATTTACGGGGAGCTGTTTTTT. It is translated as CATIPGQGGIYGELFF.

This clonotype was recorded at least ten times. The CDR3 reads CASSEYDGGETQYF. In nucleotides, the CDR3 is TGTGCCAGCAGTGAATATGACGGGGGGGAGACCCAGTACTTC. The gene calls are TRBV2 and TRBJ2-5; TRBD2 matches at 7 bases. The germline CDR1 and CDR2 sequences are SNHLY and FYNNEI. Trimming at V came to 2 bases and at J to 5 bases, leaving 5 bases not matched to a gene. The CDR3 covers 14 residues.

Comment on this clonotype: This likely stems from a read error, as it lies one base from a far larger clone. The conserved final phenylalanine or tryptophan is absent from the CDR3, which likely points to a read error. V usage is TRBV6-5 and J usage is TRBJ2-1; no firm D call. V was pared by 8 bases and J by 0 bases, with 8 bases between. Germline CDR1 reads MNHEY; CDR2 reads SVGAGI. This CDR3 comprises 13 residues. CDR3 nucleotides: TGTGCCAGCCTACAAAGCTCCTACAATGAGCAGTTCTTA. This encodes CASLQSSYNEQFL.

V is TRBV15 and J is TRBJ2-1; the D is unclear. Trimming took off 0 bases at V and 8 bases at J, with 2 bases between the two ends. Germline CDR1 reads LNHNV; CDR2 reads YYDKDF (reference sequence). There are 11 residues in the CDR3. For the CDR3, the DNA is TGTGCCACCAGCAGAGAAGATGAGCAGTTCTTC. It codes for CATSREDEQFF.

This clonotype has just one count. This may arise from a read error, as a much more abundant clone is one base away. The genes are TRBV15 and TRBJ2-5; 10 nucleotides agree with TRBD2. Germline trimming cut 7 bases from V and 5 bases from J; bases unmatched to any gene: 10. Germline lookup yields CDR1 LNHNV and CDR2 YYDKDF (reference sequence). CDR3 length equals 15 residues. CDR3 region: CATIPSGSSEETQYF. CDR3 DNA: TGTGCCACCATCCCTAGCGGGAGTAGCGAGGAGACCCAGTACTTC.

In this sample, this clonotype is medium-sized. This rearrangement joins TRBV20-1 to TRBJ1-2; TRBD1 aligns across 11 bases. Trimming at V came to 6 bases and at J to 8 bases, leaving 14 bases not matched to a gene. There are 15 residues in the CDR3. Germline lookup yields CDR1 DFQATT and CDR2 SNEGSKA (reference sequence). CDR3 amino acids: CSATRTGGVVRGYTF. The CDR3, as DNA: TGCAGTGCGACCCGGACAGGGGGCGTTGTGCGAGGCTACACCTTC.